These T cell receptor beta chains were read from a single sample in a study of cytomegalovirus exposure and HLA in healthy donors. Clones were read by immunoSEQ multiplex PCR, and TCRdb kept only the in-frame ones, dropping some. The sample has 150,000 to 200,000 clones; 75% to 90% are singletons. Sequencing was carried out using PBMCs. All receptors derive from a man aged 30 to 39 in good health and CMV-seropositive. CDR3s include the opening cysteine and the closing phenylalanine or tryptophan. The order of the fields is CDR3 length, clone size, D gene, J gene, V gene, CDR3 DNA, CDR3 protein. The D gene is left open where the match is weak. Part of the rows lack a size; the others show once, few, many or a class for expanded clones.

length: 17
size: .
D: TRBD2
J: TRBJ2-5
V: TRBV7-9
DNA: TGTGCCAGCAGCCCCATCGGTGTAGCGGGGGGACAAGAGACCCAGTACTTC
CDR3: CASSPIGVAGGQETQYF

length: 13
size: .
D: .
J: TRBJ2-6
V: TRBV30
DNA: TGTGCCTGGAGGGACAGAGGGGCCAACGTCCTGACTTTC
CDR3: CAWRDRGANVLTF

length: 14
size: .
D: TRBD1
J: TRBJ1-1
V: TRBV6-1
DNA: TGTGCCAGCAGTGACGATCCACAGGGGTTCGGGGCTTTCTTT
CDR3: CASSDDPQGFGAFF

length: 13
size: .
D: .
J: TRBJ2-5
V: TRBV19
DNA: TGTGCCAGTACCCAAGCGGGCCAAGAGACCCAGTACTTC
CDR3: CASTQAGQETQYF

length: 15
size: .
D: TRBD2
J: TRBJ2-1
V: TRBV7-8
DNA: TGTGCCAGCAGCTTGCGGGAGATGGCCTACAATGAGCAGTTCTTC
CDR3: CASSLREMAYNEQFF

length: 12
size: .
D: TRBD1
J: TRBJ2-5
V: TRBV18
DNA: TGTGCCAGCCGGACAGGGCAAGAGACCCAGTACTTC
CDR3: CASRTGQETQYF

length: 17
size: few
D: TRBD1
J: TRBJ1-1
V: TRBV11-2
DNA: TGTGCCAGCAGTTTTGACACAGGGGGCACGAGGGACACTGAAGCTTTCTTT
CDR3: CASSFDTGGTRDTEAFF

length: 16
size: .
D: .
J: TRBJ2-4
V: TRBV6-6
DNA: TGTGCCAGCAGTTATGAGGGCCCGAAACCCAAAAACATTCAGTACTTC
CDR3: CASSYEGPKPKNIQYF

length: 14
size: .
D: .
J: TRBJ2-7
V: TRBV7-9
DNA: TGTGCCAGCAGCTTTTCAGGGGATTCCGACGAGCAGTACTTC
CDR3: CASSFSGDSDEQYF

length: 16
size: .
D: TRBD2
J: TRBJ2-7
V: TRBV5-6
DNA: TGTGCCAGCAGCTCTAGGACTAGCGGGGCCACCTACGAGCAGTACTTC
CDR3: CASSSRTSGATYEQYF

length: 18
size: few
D: TRBD1
J: TRBJ1-5
V: TRBV6-8
DNA: TGTGCCAGCAGTTACTCGAAACAGGGGTGGCCTGGGGATCAGCCCCAGCATTTT
CDR3: CASSYSKQGWPGDQPQHF

length: 16
size: .
D: TRBD2
J: TRBJ2-2
V: TRBV5-6
DNA: TGTGCCAGCAGGGGACTAGCGGGAGGCAATACCGGGGAGCTGTTTTTT
CDR3: CASRGLAGGNTGELFF

length: 17
size: .
D: TRBD1
J: TRBJ1-1
V: TRBV13
DNA: TGTGCCAGCAGCTCCTCAACAGGGGGCCTCGGGAACACTGAAGCTTTCTTT
CDR3: CASSSSTGGLGNTEAFF

length: 15
size: .
D: .
J: TRBJ1-4
V: TRBV27
DNA: TGTGCCAGCAGTTTATCCGGGGGGCCTAATGAAAAACTGTTTTTT
CDR3: CASSLSGGPNEKLFF

length: 17
size: .
D: .
J: TRBJ2-6
V: TRBV5-1
DNA: TGCGCCAGCAGCTTGGATACAGGATCCTCTGGGGCCAACGTCCTGACTTTC
CDR3: CASSLDTGSSGANVLTF

length: 16
size: .
D: TRBD1
J: TRBJ2-3
V: TRBV6-5
DNA: TGTGCCAGCAGTTCCCGGGACAGAATTAGCACAGATACGCAGTATTTT
CDR3: CASSSRDRISTDTQYF

length: 15
size: once
D: .
J: TRBJ2-3
V: TRBV19
DNA: TGTGCCAGTGCCAATAGCGGTTCTAGCACAGATACGCAGTATTTT
CDR3: CASANSGSSTDTQYF

length: 15
size: .
D: TRBD1
J: TRBJ2-7
V: TRBV7-9
DNA: TGTGCCAGCAGCTTAGACAGGGGGCTTTTCTACGAGCAGTACTTC
CDR3: CASSLDRGLFYEQYF

length: 12
size: .
D: .
J: TRBJ1-2
V: TRBV25-1
DNA: TGTGCCAGCAGTGGTAAAGCGGATGGCTACACCTTC
CDR3: CASSGKADGYTF

length: 13
size: .
D: .
J: TRBJ2-5
V: TRBV12-5
DNA: TGTGCTAGTGGTTTTGCGGGGCGAGAGACCCAGTACTTC
CDR3: CASGFAGRETQYF

length: 11
size: .
D: .
J: TRBJ1-1
V: TRBV11-3
DNA: TGTGCCAGCAGCTCGGGAATGGGGGCTTTCTTT
CDR3: CASSSGMGAFF

length: 13
size: .
D: .
J: TRBJ1-1
V: TRBV11-3
DNA: TGTGCCAGCCTTTACCGGGTGGGCACTGAAGCTTTCTTT
CDR3: CASLYRVGTEAFF

length: 21
size: .
D: TRBD2
J: TRBJ2-1
V: TRBV27
DNA: TGTGCCAGCAGACCCCAAGTGCGGGGGATAGGACTATCTCAACACTACAATGAGCAGTTCTTC
CDR3: CASRPQVRGIGLSQHYNEQFF

length: 16
size: .
D: TRBD1
J: TRBJ2-5
V: TRBV11-3
DNA: TGTGCCAGCAGCCCGGGACAGGGAAAGTCGCAAGAGACCCAGTACTTC
CDR3: CASSPGQGKSQETQYF

length: 16
size: once
D: .
J: TRBJ2-2
V: TRBV5-1
DNA: TGCGCCAGCAGCTTGGCCGGTAGGGGTCGCACCGGGGAGCTGTTTTTT
CDR3: CASSLAGRGRTGELFF

length: 18
size: .
D: TRBD1
J: TRBJ1-1
V: TRBV27
DNA: TGTGCCAGCAGACTAAGGAGGGGCTCGGGACAGGAAGGAACTGAAGCTTTCTTT
CDR3: CASRLRRGSGQEGTEAFF

length: 12
size: .
D: .
J: TRBJ1-1
V: TRBV6-5
DNA: TGTGCCAGCAGTTACTCGGCTGGGACTGTATCTTTT
CDR3: CASSYSAGTVSF

length: 12
size: .
D: TRBD1
J: TRBJ1-2
V: TRBV10-3
DNA: TGTGCCACCGCGGGACAGGGCGAAGGCTACACCTTC
CDR3: CATAGQGEGYTF

length: 14
size: .
D: .
J: TRBJ2-7
V: TRBV13
DNA: TGTGCCAGCAGCGGGGCGACAGGCTCCTACGAGCAGTACTTC
CDR3: CASSGATGSYEQYF

length: 15
size: .
D: .
J: TRBJ2-5
V: TRBV6-1
DNA: TGTGCCAGCAGTGAAATTTCGGGGTACCAAGAGACCCAGTACTTC
CDR3: CASSEISGYQETQYF

length: 15
size: .
D: TRBD1
J: TRBJ2-3
V: TRBV5-1
DNA: TGCGCCAGCAGCTTCGCCCGGACAGGGTGGGATACGCAGTATTTT
CDR3: CASSFARTGWDTQYF

length: 14
size: .
D: .
J: TRBJ1-5
V: TRBV7-9
DNA: TGTGCCAGCAGCCAAGGGGGTAGCAATCAGCCCCAGCATTTT
CDR3: CASSQGGSNQPQHF

length: 16
size: .
D: TRBD1
J: TRBJ1-3
V: TRBV14
DNA: TGTGCCAGCAGCCATCGAACAGGGGAACCTGGAAACACCATATATTTT
CDR3: CASSHRTGEPGNTIYF

length: 15
size: .
D: TRBD2
J: TRBJ2-3
V: TRBV7-2
DNA: TGTGCCAGCAGCTTAGATCTAGCGGGAGTAGATACGCAGTATTTT
CDR3: CASSLDLAGVDTQYF

length: 14
size: .
D: TRBD1
J: TRBJ2-1
V: TRBV6-1
DNA: TGTGCCAGCAGTGAGAGGAGGACAGGGACCAAGCAGTTCTTC
CDR3: CASSERRTGTKQFF

length: 15
size: .
D: .
J: TRBJ2-1
V: TRBV6-1
DNA: TGTGCCAGCAGTGAAGAGTATGGCAGCTACAATGAGCAGTTCTTC
CDR3: CASSEEYGSYNEQFF

length: 16
size: .
D: .
J: TRBJ2-2
V: TRBV11-3
DNA: TGTGCCAGCAGCCCGGCCGGACAGAGATTCACCGGGGAGCTGTTTTTT
CDR3: CASSPAGQRFTGELFF

length: 14
size: .
D: .
J: TRBJ1-2
V: TRBV6-5
DNA: TGTGCCAGCAGTTACGGGGGCTTTAACTATGGCTACACCTTC
CDR3: CASSYGGFNYGYTF

length: 17
size: .
D: TRBD1
J: TRBJ1-2
V: TRBV27
DNA: TGTGCCAGCAGTTCATCCTGGACAGGCCGACTCAACTATGGCTACACCTTC
CDR3: CASSSSWTGRLNYGYTF

length: 19
size: .
D: TRBD1
J: TRBJ2-7
V: TRBV11-2
DNA: TGTGCCAGCAGCTCCCAGCAGCTGTTTATGACAGGGAGTACCTACGAGCAGTACTTC
CDR3: CASSSQQLFMTGSTYEQYF

length: 14
size: few
D: .
J: TRBJ1-1
V: TRBV19
DNA: TGTGCCAGTAGTATTGACACTTCGAACACTGAAGCTTTCTTT
CDR3: CASSIDTSNTEAFF

length: 14
size: .
D: .
J: TRBJ1-4
V: TRBV7-9
DNA: TGTGCCAGCACCCGGGGGGCTGAGATGGAAAAACTGTTTTTT
CDR3: CASTRGAEMEKLFF

length: 17
size: .
D: TRBD2
J: TRBJ2-1
V: TRBV9
DNA: TGTGCCAGCAGCACTCGGACTAGCGGGGGGGGTGGCCATGAGCAGTTCTTC
CDR3: CASSTRTSGGGGHEQFF

length: 12
size: few
D: .
J: TRBJ2-1
V: TRBV30
DNA: TGTGCCTGGAGTGAGCGGGTTGATGAGCAGTTCTTC
CDR3: CAWSERVDEQFF

length: 16
size: .
D: TRBD2
J: TRBJ2-5
V: TRBV12-5
DNA: TGTGCTAGTGGTTTGGCGAGCGGGGGGTGGGTTGAGACCCAGTACTTC
CDR3: CASGLASGGWVETQYF

length: 15
size: .
D: .
J: TRBJ2-1
V: TRBV28
DNA: TGTGCCAGCAGTTTAAGCTTAGGCGGCCTCAATGAGCAGTTCTTC
CDR3: CASSLSLGGLNEQFF

length: 12
size: .
D: .
J: TRBJ1-1
V: TRBV6-6
DNA: TGTGCCAGCAGCCGCCGGGGGACTGAAGCTTTCTTT
CDR3: CASSRRGTEAFF

length: 16
size: .
D: TRBD1
J: TRBJ2-7
V: TRBV6-4
DNA: TGTGCCAGCAGTGACTCTGGGGACAGGGGCATCTACGAGCAGTACTTC
CDR3: CASSDSGDRGIYEQYF

length: 18
size: .
D: TRBD1
J: TRBJ1-1
V: TRBV7-2
DNA: TGTGCCAGCAGCAGTAACCTCATTGCACAGGGGGTTGACACTGAAGCTTTCTTT
CDR3: CASSSNLIAQGVDTEAFF